The entry that follows covers one TCR beta chain sequence. The data are from a study of early stage breast cancer tumors. Only in-frame clones appear in the TCRdb table, and some are missing; sequencing was by immunoSEQ multiplex PCR. The data hold about 21,000 clones, with 60% to 85% observed a single time. CDR1 and CDR2 (germline): SGHRS, YFSETQ. The V gene end was trimmed by 4 bases and the J gene end by 9 bases; junction bases not matched to a gene: 10. The CDR3 runs 15 residues. This chain joins TRBV5-1 and TRBJ2-1, with 10 bases aligning to TRBD1. This clonotype originated in a person in their sixties with breast cancer. Sequenced: blood. The CDR3 loop is CASSTSGQGVLEQFF. The DNA for the CDR3 is TGCGCCAGCAGCACGTCCGGACAGGGGGTTCTTGAGCAGTTCTTC.